One T cell receptor beta chain is described in this entry. This clonotype showed up many times. This clone's antigen is unknown. Within one base of it there is no much larger clone, and no base qualities were kept. The sample belongs to a study of T-cell reconstitution after alpha-beta-depleted transplantation in children (dated by TCRdb to the mid-2010s). A note on the overall study: The study quantitatively tracked T-cell immune reconstitution after TCRalphabeta/CD19-depleted allogeneic hematopoietic cell transplantation in children using TCR repertoire profiling. Study-wide findings and limitations: About two months after transplant, the apparently early recovery of alphabetaT-cell counts reportedly depended on just several hundred clones that had expanded rapidly and came from non-depleted graft cells. The frequencies of hyperexpanded clones fell over the following months, and after one year, T-cell counts and TCRbeta diversity were mostly attributed to newly produced T cells. The high TCRbeta diversity at day 60 in some patients was ascribed to recipient T cells and intrathymic progenitors that had survived conditioning.

The sample's treatment or condition, from its label and the paper: allogeneic hematopoietic cell transplantation with graft depleted of TCRalphabeta T cells and CD19 B cells. The transplant recipients were children given TCRalphabeta/CD19-depleted allogeneic hematopoietic cell grafts. Library construction relied on PCR. These reads were obtained on an Illumina HiSeq 2500. To normalize quantification of the TCRbeta repertoire, the TCR libraries were built with molecular barcoding that relied on unique molecular identifiers. TCRdb's own reprocessing of the public reads used fastp at Q25 and MiXCR and kept productive beta chains. Under each unique CDR3 protein, matching rows form one entry showing the most common genes and DNA. The sample table lists approximately 290,000 distinct CDR3 sequences, under 14% of them with a count of one. The ten largest make up roughly a quarter of the sample. This sequence was found in a male patient aged 2-9 years who had a stem cell transplant for chronic granulomatous disease, so the T cells may come from the graft donor. Material: peripheral blood, obtained 180 days after TCRalphabeta/CD19-depleted stem cell transplant.

The DNA is as follows: TGTGCCATCAGGGCTAGCGGGAGCGATCCTTCCTACAATGAGCAGTTCTTC. This codes for CAIRASGSDPSYNEQFF. The chain uses TRBV10-3 and TRBJ2-1; 10 bases in the junction line up with TRBD2. The CDR3, cysteine through phenylalanine, is 17 amino acids long. Only the CDR3 portion is preserved as DNA: 51 bases, with reading frame beginning at the first base. CDR1 and CDR2 are read off the germline V gene as ENHRY and SYGVKD. V is cut back by 6 bases and J by 1 base, with 9 bases in the junction unmatched.